These 14 T cell receptor beta chains came from one sample sequenced in a study of cytomegalovirus exposure and HLA in healthy donors. With 60 Vbeta and 13 Jbeta primers, the PCR was carried out. Assay used: immunoSEQ multiplex PCR; TCRdb lists only in-frame clones, some missing. The data contain over 55,000 clones, about four fifths of them singletons. Material: PBMCs. These receptors came from a man in his forties or fifties in good health and CMV-seronegative.

The gene calls are TRBV5-1 and TRBJ2-3; D not certain. V lost 4 bases, J lost 6 bases, and 12 bases lay in between. This CDR3 region has 13 residues. The V gene's germline CDR1 is SGHRS and CDR2 YFSETQ. CDR3 protein: CASSLSPSDTQYF. The CDR3 coding sequence is TGCGCCAGCAGCCTCTCCCCTTCCGATACGCAGTATTTT.

Details on this clone: At one end the junction does not follow the germline gene, possibly because of a read error. This chain links TRBV6-4 with TRBJ1-2; D remains unclear. This CDR3 is built from 11 residues. Germline V gene data show CDR1 as MRHNA and CDR2 as SNTAGT. In DNA, the CDR3 is TGTGCCAGCAGTTTCGGACTGTCCTGGGCCTTC. Protein product: CASSFGLSWAF.

This chain links TRBV20-1 with TRBJ1-2; D not certain. The CDR3 covers 11 residues. Germline V gene data show CDR1 as DFQATT and CDR2 as SNEGSKA (reference sequence). Written as DNA, the CDR3 is TGCGTAACGGGTGGGAACTATGGCTACACCTTC. This encodes CVTGGNYGYTF.

The chain couples TRBV5-1 to TRBJ2-1; 7 nucleotides agree with TRBD1. This CDR3 contains 17 residues. Germline loops: CDR1 SGHRS, CDR2 YFSETQ. The J segment lost 2 bases and the V segment lost 4 bases, leaving 12 bases of the junction unmatched. CDR3 amino acids: CASSPAPTGATYNEQFF. The DNA of the CDR3 is TGCGCCAGCAGCCCGGCCCCCACAGGGGCGACCTACAATGAGCAGTTCTTC.

V is TRBV28 and J is TRBJ2-2, with D possibly TRBD2 on 5 matching bases. Germline V gene sequence: CDR1 MDHEN, CDR2 SYDVKM. The CDR3 loop spans 14 amino acids. V lost 3 bases and J 4 bases, leaving 9 bases between the germline ends. In DNA, the CDR3 is TGTGCCAGCAGTTTGGGAGTGGGCACCGGGGAGCTGTTTTTT. This codes for CASSLGVGTGELFF.

The chain recombines TRBV2 with TRBJ2-3; possibly TRBD1 for D (5 bases). The CDR3 is made up of 13 amino acids. V shed 6 bases and J shed 2 bases, with 9 bases lying between them. CDR1 is SNHLY and CDR2 is FYNNEI in the germline V gene. CDR3 coding DNA: TGTGCCAGCAGGACAGATAACACAGATACGCAGTATTTT. As protein: CASRTDNTDTQYF. Variable domain in full (rest from reference TRBV2 and TRBJ2-3): EPEVTQTPSHQVTQMGQEVILRCVPISNHLYFYWYRQILGQKVEFLVSFYNNEISEKSEIFDDQFSVERPDGSNFTLKIRSTKLEDSAMYFCASRTDNTDTQYFGPGTRLTVL.

A few counts support this clone. The rearrangement links TRBV11-3 to TRBJ2-7; 8 bases align to TRBD1. This CDR3 region has 15 residues. Germline-derived CDR1 and CDR2 are SGHNT and YENEEA. Unmatched junction bases numbered 6, after V lost 3 bases and J lost 2 bases. DNA of the CDR3: TGTGCCAGCAGCTTTGGGCAGGGGGCTGCCTACGAGCAGTACTTC. Protein: CASSFGQGAAYEQYF.

The chain has TRBV7-8 and TRBJ1-5; D possibly corresponds to TRBD1 (5 bases). Trimming removed 0 bases at V and 1 base at J, with 10 bases between. This CDR3 comprises 16 residues. Per the germline V gene, CDR1 is SGHVS and CDR2 is FQNEAQ. The CDR3 here is CASSLARGASNQPQHF. The CDR3 DNA is TGTGCCAGCAGCTTAGCGCGTGGGGCGAGCAATCAGCCCCAGCATTTT.

The chain employs TRBV7-3 and TRBJ1-2, with 8 bases lining up with TRBD1. This CDR3 region has 13 residues. V trimming: 5 bases; J trimming: 7 bases; junction bases outside the gene matches: 6. Germline assignment: CDR1 SGHTA and CDR2 FQGTGA. In nucleotides, the CDR3 is TGTGCCAGCAGCGACGGGACAGGAGGTGGCTACACCTTC. Protein sequence: CASSDGTGGGYTF. The full variable domain, in which reference TRBV7-3 and TRBJ1-2 provide the parts outside the CDR3, is GAGVSQTPSNKVTEKGKYVELRCDPISGHTALYWYRQSLGQGPEFLIYFQGTGAADDSGLPNDRFFAVRPEGSVSTLKIQRTERGDSAVYLCASSDGTGGGYTFGSGTRLTVV.

V usage is TRBV5-1 and J usage is TRBJ1-3; no clear D. Per the germline V gene, CDR1 is SGHRS and CDR2 is YFSETQ. The CDR3 is 14 residues long. V lost 0 bases to trimming and J lost 0 bases, with 4 bases between them. DNA for the CDR3: TGCGCCAGCAGCTTGGGTTACTCTGGAAACACCATATATTTT. Protein: CASSLGYSGNTIYF.

The gene calls are TRBV9 and TRBJ2-1, with D possibly TRBD1 on 6 matching bases. V dropped 4 bases and J dropped 8 bases, with 22 bases sitting between them. Germline CDR1 reads SGDLS; CDR2 reads YYNGEE. This CDR3 comprises 16 residues. The CDR3 DNA is TGTGCCAGCAGCACGATATCCCCCCTTGGGGGCGATGAGCAGTTCTTC. It yields the protein CASSTISPLGGDEQFF.

Notes on this clone: The sample has other DNA sequences that encode this CDR3 too. V is TRBV18 and J is TRBJ1-1; a possible D gene is TRBD1 (5 bases). The CDR3 runs to 13 residues. Germline loops: CDR1 KGHSH, CDR2 LQKENI. Between the trimmed V and J ends, which lost 4 bases and 10 bases, there was a span of 16 bases. The CDR3 sequence is CASSLTEWGGAFF. The CDR3 DNA follows: TGTGCCAGCTCACTCACAGAATGGGGGGGAGCTTTCTTT.

The CDR3 region has the DNA TGTGCCAGCAGCGCACTAGCGGGGGGTAAATTGTACGAGCAGTACTTC. It encodes CASSALAGGKLYEQYF. This chain connects TRBV9 to TRBJ2-7; 12 bases agree with TRBD2. CDR3 length: 16 amino acids. The V segment lost 3 bases and the J segment 4 bases; nucleotides outside the gene matches: 8. CDR1 is SGDLS, CDR2 YYNGEE, per germline.

The CDR3 region has the DNA TGTGCCAGCAGCTTAGGGACAGGGGGAAATCAGCCCCAGCATTTT. It codes for CASSLGTGGNQPQHF. V is TRBV7-6 and J is TRBJ1-5, with 10 bases matching TRBD1. Germline-derived CDR1 and CDR2 are SGHVS and FNYEAQ. The junction had 1 base not matched to a gene; V was cut back by 1 base and J by 4 bases. The CDR3 length is 15 residues.